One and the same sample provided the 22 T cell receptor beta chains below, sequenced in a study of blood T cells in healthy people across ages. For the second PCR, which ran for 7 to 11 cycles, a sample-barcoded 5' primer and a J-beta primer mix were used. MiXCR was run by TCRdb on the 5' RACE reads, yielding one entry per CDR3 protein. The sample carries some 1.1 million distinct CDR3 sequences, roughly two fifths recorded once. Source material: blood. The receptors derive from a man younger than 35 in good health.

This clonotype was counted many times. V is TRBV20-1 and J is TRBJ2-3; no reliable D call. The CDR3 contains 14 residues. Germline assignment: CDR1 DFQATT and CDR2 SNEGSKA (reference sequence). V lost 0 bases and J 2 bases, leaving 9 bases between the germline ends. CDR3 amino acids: CSARDTLTTDTQYF. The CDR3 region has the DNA TGCAGTGCTAGAGACACCCTTACCACAGATACGCAGTATTTT.

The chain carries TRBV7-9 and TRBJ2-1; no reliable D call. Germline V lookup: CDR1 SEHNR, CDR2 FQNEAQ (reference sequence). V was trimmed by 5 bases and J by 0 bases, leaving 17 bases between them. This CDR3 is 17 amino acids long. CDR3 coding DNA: TGTGCCAGCAGCGATAGCTACCCTAACCGCTCCTACAATGAGCAGTTCTTC. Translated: CASSDSYPNRSYNEQFF.

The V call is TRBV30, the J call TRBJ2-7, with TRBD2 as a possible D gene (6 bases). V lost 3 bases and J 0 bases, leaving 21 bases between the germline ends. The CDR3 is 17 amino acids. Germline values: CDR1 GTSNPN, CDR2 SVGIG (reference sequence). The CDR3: CAWSPPPSGTLSYEQYF. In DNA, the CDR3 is TGTGCCTGGAGCCCCCCCCCTTCGGGGACTCTCTCCTACGAGCAGTACTTC. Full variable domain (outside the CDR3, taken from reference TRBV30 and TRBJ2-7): SQTIHQWPATLVQPVGSPLSLECTVEGTSNPNLYWYRQAAGRGLQLLFYSVGIGQISSEVPQNLSASRPQDRQFILSSKKLLLSDSGFYLCAWSPPPSGTLSYEQYFGPGTRLTVT.

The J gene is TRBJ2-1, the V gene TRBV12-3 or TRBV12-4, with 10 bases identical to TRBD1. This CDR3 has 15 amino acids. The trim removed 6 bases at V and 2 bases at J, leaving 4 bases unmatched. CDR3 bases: TGTGCCAGCAGCCGGACAGGGGGGGCCTACAATGAGCAGTTCTTC. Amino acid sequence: CASSRTGGAYNEQFF.

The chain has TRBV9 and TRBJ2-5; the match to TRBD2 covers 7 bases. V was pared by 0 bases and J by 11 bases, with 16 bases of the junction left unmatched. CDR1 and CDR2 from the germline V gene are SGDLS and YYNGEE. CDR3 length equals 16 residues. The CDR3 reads CASSVGPGGGNNEQYF. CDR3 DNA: TGTGCCAGCAGCGTAGGCCCGGGCGGGGGAAACAATGAGCAGTACTTC.

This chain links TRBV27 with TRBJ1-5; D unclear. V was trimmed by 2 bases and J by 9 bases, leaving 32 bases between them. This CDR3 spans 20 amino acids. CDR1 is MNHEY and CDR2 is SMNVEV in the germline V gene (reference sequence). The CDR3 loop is CASSLPKTFPTEGETWPQHF. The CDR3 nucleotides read TGTGCCAGCAGTTTACCTAAGACTTTTCCCACCGAGGGTGAAACATGGCCCCAGCATTTT.

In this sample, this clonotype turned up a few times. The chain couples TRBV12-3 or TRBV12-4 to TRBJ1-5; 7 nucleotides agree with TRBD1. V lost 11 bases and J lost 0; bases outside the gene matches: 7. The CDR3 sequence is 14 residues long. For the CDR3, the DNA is TGTGCCGTGGGGACAGCTTATAGCAATCAGCCCCAGCATTTT. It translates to CAVGTAYSNQPQHF.

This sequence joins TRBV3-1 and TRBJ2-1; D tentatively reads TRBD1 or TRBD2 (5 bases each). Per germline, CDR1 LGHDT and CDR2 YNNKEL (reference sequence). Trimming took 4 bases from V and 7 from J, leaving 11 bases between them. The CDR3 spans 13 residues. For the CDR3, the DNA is TGTGCCAGCAGCCGAAGAGGGGCTAATGAGCAGTTCTTC. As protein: CASSRRGANEQFF.

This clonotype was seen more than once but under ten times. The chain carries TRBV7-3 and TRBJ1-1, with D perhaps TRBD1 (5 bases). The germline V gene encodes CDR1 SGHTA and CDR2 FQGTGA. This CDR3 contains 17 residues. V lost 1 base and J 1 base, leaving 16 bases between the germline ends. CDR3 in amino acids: CASSLSGGGWANTEAFF. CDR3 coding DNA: TGTGCCAGCAGCTTAAGTGGGGGAGGTTGGGCGAACACTGAAGCTTTCTTT. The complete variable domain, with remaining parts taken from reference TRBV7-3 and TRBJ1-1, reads GAGVSQTPSNKVTEKGKYVELRCDPISGHTALYWYRQSLGQGPEFLIYFQGTGAADDSGLPNDRFFAVRPEGSVSTLKIQRTERGDSAVYLCASSLSGGGWANTEAFFGQGTRLTVV.

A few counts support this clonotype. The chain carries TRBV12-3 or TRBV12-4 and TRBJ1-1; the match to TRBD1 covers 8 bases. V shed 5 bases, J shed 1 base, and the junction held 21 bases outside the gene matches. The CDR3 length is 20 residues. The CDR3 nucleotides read TGTGCCAGCAGTGGAGCGGGACACAGGGGGAATATGCCTCCGAACACTGAAGCTTTCTTT. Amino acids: CASSGAGHRGNMPPNTEAFF.

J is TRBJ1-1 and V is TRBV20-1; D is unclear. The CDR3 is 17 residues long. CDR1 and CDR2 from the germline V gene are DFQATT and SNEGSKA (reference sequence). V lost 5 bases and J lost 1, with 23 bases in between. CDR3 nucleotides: TGCAGTGCTCTCTCCCCGCGCGGGTCCCCACCGAACACTGAAGCTTTCTTT. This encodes CSALSPRGSPPNTEAFF.

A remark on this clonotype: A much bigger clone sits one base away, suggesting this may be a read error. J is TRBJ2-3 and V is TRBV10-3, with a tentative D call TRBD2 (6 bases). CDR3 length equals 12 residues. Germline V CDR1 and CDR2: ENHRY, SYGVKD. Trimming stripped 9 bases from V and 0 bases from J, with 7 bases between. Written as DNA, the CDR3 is TGTGCCATTGGGGGGAGCACAGATACGCAGTATTTT. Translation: CAIGGSTDTQYF.

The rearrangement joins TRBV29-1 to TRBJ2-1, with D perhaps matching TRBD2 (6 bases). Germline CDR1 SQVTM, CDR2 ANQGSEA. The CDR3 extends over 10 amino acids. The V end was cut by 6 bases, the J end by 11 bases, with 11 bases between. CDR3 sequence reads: CSVGGPQQFF. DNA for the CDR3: TGCAGCGTCGGGGGTCCCCAGCAGTTCTTC.

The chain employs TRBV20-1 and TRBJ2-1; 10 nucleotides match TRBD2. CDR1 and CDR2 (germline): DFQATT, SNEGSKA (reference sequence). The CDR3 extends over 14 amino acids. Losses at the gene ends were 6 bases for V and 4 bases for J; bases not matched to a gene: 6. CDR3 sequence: CSARLAGEYNEQFF. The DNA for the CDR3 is TGCAGTGCGCGCCTAGCGGGGGAATACAATGAGCAGTTCTTC.

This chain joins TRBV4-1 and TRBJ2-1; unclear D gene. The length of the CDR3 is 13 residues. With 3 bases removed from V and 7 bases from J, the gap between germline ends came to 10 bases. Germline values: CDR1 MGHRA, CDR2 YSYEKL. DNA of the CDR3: TGCGCCAGCAGCCAGATCGAGTGGAATGAGCAGTTCTTC. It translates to CASSQIEWNEQFF.

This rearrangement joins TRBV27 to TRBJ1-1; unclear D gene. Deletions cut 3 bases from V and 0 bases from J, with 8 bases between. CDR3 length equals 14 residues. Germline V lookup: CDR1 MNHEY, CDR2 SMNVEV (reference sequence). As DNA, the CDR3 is TGTGCCAGCAGTTTGTACAGTCTGAACACTGAAGCTTTCTTT. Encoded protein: CASSLYSLNTEAFF.

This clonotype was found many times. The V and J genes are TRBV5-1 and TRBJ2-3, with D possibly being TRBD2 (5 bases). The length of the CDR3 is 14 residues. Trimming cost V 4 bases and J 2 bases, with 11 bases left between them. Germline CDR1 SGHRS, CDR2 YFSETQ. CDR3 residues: CASSGKDSTDTQYF. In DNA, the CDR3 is TGCGCCAGCAGCGGAAAGGACTCCACAGATACGCAGTATTTT. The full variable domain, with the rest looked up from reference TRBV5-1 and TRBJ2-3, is KAGVTQTPRYLIKTRGQQVTLSCSPISGHRSVSWYQQTPGQGLQFLFEYFSETQRNKGNFPGRFSGRQFSNSRSEMNVSTLELGDSALYLCASSGKDSTDTQYFGPGTRLTVL.

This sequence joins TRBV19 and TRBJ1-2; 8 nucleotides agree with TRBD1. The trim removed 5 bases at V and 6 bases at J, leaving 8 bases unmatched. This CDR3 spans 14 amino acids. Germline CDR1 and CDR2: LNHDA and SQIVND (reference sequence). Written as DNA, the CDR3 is TGTGCCAGTAGTGCCGACAGGGGAAGGAATGGCTACACCTTC. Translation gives CASSADRGRNGYTF.

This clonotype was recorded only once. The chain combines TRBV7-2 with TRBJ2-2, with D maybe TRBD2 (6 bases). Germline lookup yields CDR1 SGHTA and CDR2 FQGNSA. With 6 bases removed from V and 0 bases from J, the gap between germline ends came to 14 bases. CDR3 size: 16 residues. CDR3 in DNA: TGTGCCAGCAGTGGGCGGGGCCCTACGAACACCGGGGAGCTGTTTTTT. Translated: CASSGRGPTNTGELFF.

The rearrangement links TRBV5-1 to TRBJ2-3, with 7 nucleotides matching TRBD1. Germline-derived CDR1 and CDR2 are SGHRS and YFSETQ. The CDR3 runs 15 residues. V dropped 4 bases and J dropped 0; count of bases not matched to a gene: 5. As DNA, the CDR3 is TGCGCCAGCAGCAACACAGGGGCTAGCACAGATACGCAGTATTTT. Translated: CASSNTGASTDTQYF.

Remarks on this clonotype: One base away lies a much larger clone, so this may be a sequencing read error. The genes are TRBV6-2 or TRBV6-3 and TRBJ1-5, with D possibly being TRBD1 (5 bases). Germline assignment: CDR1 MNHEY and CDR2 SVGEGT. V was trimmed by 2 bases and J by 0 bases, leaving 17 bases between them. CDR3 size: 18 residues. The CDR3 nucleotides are TGTGCCAGCAGTTACCTACCCTCCAGGGCCGGTAGCAATCAGCCCCAGCATTTT. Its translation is CASSYLPSRAGSNQPQHF.

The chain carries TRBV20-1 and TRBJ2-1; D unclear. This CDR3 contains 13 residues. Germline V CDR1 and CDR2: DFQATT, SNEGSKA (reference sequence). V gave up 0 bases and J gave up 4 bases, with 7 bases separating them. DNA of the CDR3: TGCAGTGCTAGAGACAGGCGTTACAATGAGCAGTTCTTC. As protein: CSARDRRYNEQFF.